Described below is a single T cell receptor (beta chain) sequence and its context. This entry belongs to a study of monozygotic twins with inflammatory bowel disease. Researchers generated cDNA in eight separate reactions per sample. UMIs were attached via template switching, each with a 6-nucleotide sample barcode. TCRdb processed the 5' RACE reads again and assigns one entry to each CDR3 protein, with no DNA. The record lists roughly 100,000 distinct CDR3 sequences, of which the ten most abundant hold 1.9%. This CDR3 is 15 amino acids long. The chain combines TRBV12-3 or TRBV12-4 with TRBJ2-7; TCRdb proposes TRBD1, but this gene call is untestable without DNA. This clonotype was obtained from a human donor with ulcerative colitis or Crohn's disease, or a healthy co-twin of an affected twin (not recorded which). The specimen sequenced was blood. CDR3: CASSLPGGTSYEQYF.